These 24 T cell receptor beta chains share one sample of origin, sequenced in a study of T cell repertoires in cytomegalovirus infection. Their target antigens are unknown. One entry per CDR3 protein, called by TCRdb with MiXCR from the reads. The sample includes some 560,000 distinct CDR3 sequences, 40% of them seen just once. The input for sequencing was cultured PBMCs, taken from culture after CMV antigen stimulation. Receptors were obtained from a human donor in good health (CMV status not recorded). Some clones in this sample may be carry-over from other donors' samples.

CDR3 DNA: TGTGCCAGCAGCTTAACGCCGTTAGATACGCAGTATTTT. Translation: CASSLTPLDTQYF. The gene calls are TRBV7-2 and TRBJ2-3; D is undetermined. Trimming took off 2 bases at V and 5 bases at J, with 8 bases between the two ends. In germline, CDR1 is SGHTA, CDR2 FQGNSA. The CDR3 length is 13 residues. Full variable domain (missing parts from reference TRBV7-2 and TRBJ2-3): GAGVSQSPSNKVTEKGKDVELRCDPISGHTALYWYRQSLGQGLEFLIYFQGNSAPDKSGLPSDRFSAERTGGSVSTLTIQRTQQEDSAVYLCASSLTPLDTQYFGPGTRLTVL.

The V call is TRBV27, the J call TRBJ2-2, with 7 positions matching TRBD1. CDR1 MNHEY and CDR2 SMNVEV come from the germline V gene (reference sequence). The CDR3 runs to 15 residues. J lost 5 bases, V lost 7 bases, and 10 bases had no gene match. In DNA, the CDR3 is TGTGCCAGCACCCCGGACAGGTTGGCGACCGGGGAGCTGTTTTTT. Its protein is CASTPDRLATGELFF.

This clonotype was detected a few times. J is TRBJ2-7 and V is TRBV7-2, with D perhaps TRBD2 (6 bases). The CDR3 extends over 14 amino acids. Germline loops: CDR1 SGHTA, CDR2 FQGNSA. The ends were cut back, 1 base at V and 3 bases at J, with 10 bases in the middle. CDR3 DNA: TGTGCCAGCAGCTTAGACAGGACTAACTACGAGCAGTACTTC. Amino acids: CASSLDRTNYEQYF.

This clonotype turned up a few times. For the CDR3, the DNA is TGTGCCAGCAGCTTTTTGCTAGCGGGAGCGGTCCGGCATGAGCAGTTCTTC. Translated, it gives CASSFLLAGAVRHEQFF. This chain joins TRBV7-9 and TRBJ2-1, with 10 bases lining up with TRBD2. Germline assignment: CDR1 SEHNR and CDR2 FQNEAQ (reference sequence). The CDR3 covers 17 residues. V lost 3 bases and J lost 8; bases outside the gene matches: 13.

This clonotype was counted a single time. The CDR3 nucleotides are TGTGCCAGCACCAGGGGTTATAATTCACCCCTCCACTTT. This encodes CASTRGYNSPLHF. The chain is built from TRBV2 and TRBJ1-6; TRBD1 is a possible D gene (6 bases). This CDR3 has 13 amino acids. V was pared by 7 bases and J by 4 bases, with 8 bases between. The germline V gene has CDR1 SNHLY and CDR2 FYNNEI.

This clonotype was detected only a few times. The rearrangement uses TRBV28 and TRBJ1-1, with D possibly being TRBD1 (6 bases). The length of the CDR3 is 18 residues. The germline V and J ends were trimmed by 6 bases and 1 base, with 24 bases remaining between them. The germline V gene encodes CDR1 MDHEN and CDR2 SYDVKM. This chain's CDR3 is CASSPLLGAAFSNTEAFF. As DNA, the CDR3 is TGTGCCAGCAGCCCCTTACTGGGGGCCGCCTTTTCGAACACTGAAGCTTTCTTT.

Only a few counts were recorded for this clonotype. The V gene is TRBV27, the J gene TRBJ2-7, with TRBD2 matching 12 bases. The germline V gene encodes CDR1 MNHEY and CDR2 SMNVEV (reference sequence). The CDR3 is 16 residues long. V lost 5 bases, J lost 2 bases, and 7 bases stayed unmatched. CDR3 sequence (DNA): TGTGCCAGCAGTGGCACCCGACTAGCGGGGGCCTACGAGCAGTACTTC. Residues: CASSGTRLAGAYEQYF.

The gene calls are TRBV12-5 and TRBJ1-5; TRBD1 aligns across 9 bases. V lost 4 bases and J lost 6; bases outside the gene matches: 10. Germline V gene lookup returns CDR1 LGHNT and CDR2 FRNRAP. The CDR3 has 16 amino acids. CDR3 sequence (DNA): TGTGCTAGTGGTTCCCTTACAGGGGGCGGGGGTCAGCCCCAGCATTTT. This translates into CASGSLTGGGGQPQHF.

This rearrangement joins TRBV5-1 to TRBJ2-5; D is perhaps TRBD2 (5 bases). V was trimmed by 1 base and J by 2 bases, leaving 9 bases between them. This CDR3 has 14 amino acids. Germline CDR1 is SGHRS and CDR2 is YFSETQ. The CDR3 coding sequence is TGCGCCAGCAGCTTGCAGCGGACTCAAGAGACCCAGTACTTC. Its translation: CASSLQRTQETQYF.

This clonotype was counted at least ten times. This chain joins TRBV7-6 and TRBJ2-1; D is ambiguous. The CDR3 has 17 amino acids. The V and J ends lost 0 bases and 8 bases respectively, with 20 bases between them. Looked up from germline, CDR1 is SGHVS and CDR2 is FNYEAQ. In DNA, the CDR3 is TGTGCCAGCAGCTTAGCAAGCGCCGGGCCGCGGACGGATGAGCAGTTCTTC. It yields the protein CASSLASAGPRTDEQFF.

The chain uses TRBV2 and TRBJ1-3, with 7 bases matching TRBD1. CDR1 and CDR2 (germline): SNHLY, FYNNEI. After removal of 7 bases from V and 0 bases from J, the junction contained 9 bases not matched to a gene. CDR3 length: 16 amino acids. The CDR3 DNA reads as TGTGCCAGCAAGGGGAAGGACAGGAGCTCTGGAAACACCATATATTTT. Its translation: CASKGKDRSSGNTIYF.

The V call is TRBV4-1, the J call TRBJ1-2, with a tentative D call TRBD1 (5 bases). The CDR3 spans 12 residues. V was cut by 10 bases and J by 7 bases, with 16 bases left in between. Germline values: CDR1 MGHRA, CDR2 YSYEKL. The CDR3 here is CATRGQGTGYTF. CDR3 nucleotides: TGCGCCACCCGAGGGCAGGGTACTGGCTACACCTTC.

CDR3 coding DNA: TGTGCCAGCAGTGCGCCGGGACAGGAAAAGTATTTT. This gives the protein CASSAPGQEKYF. The rearrangement uses TRBV27 and TRBJ2-3, with TRBD1 matching over 8 bases. The V gene end was trimmed by 5 bases and the J gene end by 13 bases; junction bases not matched to a gene: 8. Germline CDR1 MNHEY, CDR2 SMNVEV (reference sequence). This CDR3 is 12 amino acids long.

This clonotype was observed a few times. The chain carries TRBV5-1 and TRBJ1-1, with TRBD1 matching over 10 bases. The CDR3 totals 15 residues. Germline V gene data show CDR1 as SGHRS and CDR2 as YFSETQ. J was trimmed by 1 base and V by 3 bases; bases with no gene match: 3. This CDR3 reads CASSWGQGRNTEAFF. The CDR3 DNA reads as TGCGCCAGCAGCTGGGGACAGGGGCGGAACACTGAAGCTTTCTTT.

This clonotype has just one count. This chain connects TRBV6-6 to TRBJ1-5, with TRBD1 identical over 8 bases. Germline V gene lookup returns CDR1 MNHNY and CDR2 SVGAGI (reference sequence). The J segment lost 6 bases and the V segment lost 7 bases, leaving 8 bases of the junction unmatched. This CDR3 has 14 amino acids. The DNA for the CDR3 is TGTGCCAGCACCCTCAGGGGGCTAGGTCAGCCCCAGCATTTT. Encoded protein: CASTLRGLGQPQHF.

The genes are TRBV6-2 or TRBV6-3 and TRBJ2-3; D not resolved. Per germline, CDR1 MNHEY and CDR2 SVGEGT. The CDR3 consists of 13 residues. The V gene lost 6 bases and the J gene lost 5 bases, with 12 bases spanning the gap. CDR3 residues: CASSSSRGDTQYF. CDR3 in DNA: TGTGCCAGCAGCTCCTCCCGCGGAGATACGCAGTATTTT.

This clonotype has only a few counts. The V call is TRBV10-3, the J call TRBJ2-3; D is unclear. Germline V CDR1 and CDR2: ENHRY, SYGVKD. V was cut by 2 bases and J by 5 bases, with 5 bases left in between. The CDR3 sequence is 12 residues long. CDR3 protein: CAISEALDTQYF. The CDR3 DNA follows: TGTGCCATCAGTGAGGCGTTAGATACGCAGTATTTT.

This clonotype was observed a handful of times. The chain uses TRBV11-3 and TRBJ2-1; D is unclear. Looked up from germline, CDR1 is SGHNT and CDR2 is YENEEA. Trimming removed 0 bases at V and 1 base at J, with 7 bases between. This CDR3 contains 15 residues. In DNA form, the CDR3 reads TGTGCCAGCAGCTTAGACGGGCAGTCCTACAATGAGCAGTTCTTC. This codes for CASSLDGQSYNEQFF.

This chain links TRBV20-1 with TRBJ2-5; 11 nucleotides match TRBD1. The germline V gene encodes CDR1 DFQATT and CDR2 SNEGSKA (reference sequence). The J segment lost 2 bases and the V segment lost 3 bases, leaving 5 bases of the junction unmatched. The CDR3 spans 15 residues. The CDR3 DNA reads TGCAGTGCTAGGGGACAGGGGGGACAGCAAGAGACCCAGTACTTC. Its protein is CSARGQGGQQETQYF.

The chain links TRBV4-3 to TRBJ2-5; D is undetermined. Germline CDR1 reads LGHNA; CDR2 reads YSLEER. V was clipped by 0 bases and J by 1 base, with 9 bases between them. The CDR3 runs to 15 residues. The DNA for the CDR3 is TGCGCCAGCAGCCAAGATGTAACGGTCCAAGAGACCCAGTACTTC. It codes for CASSQDVTVQETQYF.

This clonotype was observed once. V gene TRBV6-2 or TRBV6-3 combines with J gene TRBJ1-3, with 9 nucleotides matching TRBD1. CDR3 size: 15 residues. Trimming at V came to 4 bases and at J to 4 bases, leaving 5 bases not matched to a gene. Germline V CDR1 and CDR2: MNHEY, SVGEGT. For the CDR3, the DNA is TGTGCCAGCAGTTCCGACGGGACAGGGGGAAACACCATATATTTT. Its translation is CASSSDGTGGNTIYF.

This clonotype appeared a few times. This chain joins TRBV12-3 or TRBV12-4 and TRBJ2-1; D not certain. Trimming shortened V by 8 bases and J by 4 bases, and 9 bases separated the two germline ends. The CDR3 runs to 12 residues. CDR3 in DNA: TGTGCCAGCGGTTCGATATACAATGAGCAGTTCTTC. Translation gives CASGSIYNEQFF.

This chain connects TRBV4-1 to TRBJ2-1; 7 bases are shared with TRBD1. The junction had 6 bases not matched to a gene; V was cut back by 1 base and J by 0 bases. Per the germline V gene, CDR1 is MGHRA and CDR2 is YSYEKL. This CDR3 spans 17 amino acids. CDR3 nucleotides: TGCGCCAGCAGCCAAGGGAAGGGGGCGAGCTCCTACAATGAGCAGTTCTTC. Its translation is CASSQGKGASSYNEQFF.

The chain links TRBV6-6 to TRBJ2-3, with a possible D match to TRBD2 (6 bases). Trimming shortened V by 6 bases and J by 4 bases, and 23 bases separated the two germline ends. The CDR3 totals 17 residues. In germline, CDR1 is MNHNY, CDR2 SVGAGI (reference sequence). This CDR3 reads CASRYGPRTTSSDTQYF. CDR3 sequence (DNA): TGTGCCAGCAGGTACGGGCCTCGGACTACGAGCTCAGATACGCAGTATTTT.